Sequencing of this T cell receptor beta chain was carried out in a study of cytomegalovirus exposure and HLA in healthy donors (dated by TCRdb to 2016 to 2017). The study in broad terms: A later analysis indicated that the 110 or so validation repertoires were generated on the platform also employed for the roughly 730 repertoires of the first cohort. The study aimed to test whether signatures of past pathogen exposure could be identified by cataloging public T cell receptors. Besides the first cohort of approximately 710 subjects, a separate validation cohort made up of roughly 130 different subjects was used. To predict cytomegalovirus infection status, the study brought together high-throughput TCR immunosequencing, statistical association of individual TCRs with disease status, and machine learning.

Beyond this particular receptor, the publication reports: All 120 or so repertoires were used to score co-occurrence in the validation cohort in a later analysis, because that analysis had no HLA typing for the cohort. The authors suggested that the approach could potentially be generalized to other disease states and immunological phenotypes. The classifier was reported to diagnose cytomegalovirus status with high specificity and sensitivity in both the original and validation cohorts. A later analysis found that TCRs clustered in the first cohort also tended to co-occur in the 120 validation repertoires, with roughly 95% of cluster scores above 0. The study gave a list of over 150 TCR beta chains associated with cytomegalovirus. Three of the identified cytomegalovirus-associated TCR beta chains were confirmed in vitro to be specific for cytomegalovirus antigens. Most TCR sequences were observed very rarely across donors, whereas some public TCRs were present in many individuals.

Donors formed part of the validation cohort, which comprised about 120 subjects and was distinct from the first cohort of 550 to 850 subjects. The protocol used for the library was the immunoSEQ multiplex PCR assay. Per the source publication's procedure: To diagnose cytomegalovirus status from the catalog of TCR beta chain sequences, a statistical classification framework was built. TCRdb's version of the immuneACCESS table is confined to in-frame rearrangements and falls short of the full clone set. An unresolved V gene accounts for under half of the shortfall where checked; the remainder is of unknown origin. V, J and clone size reflect that table, while D and trimming were determined from the DNA. The sample yields around 71,000 clones; about 94% were counted once. The ten largest clonotypes hold 1.4% of the sample. Comments on this clone: What antigen it recognizes has not been identified. No base quality values were provided; no much bigger clone lies one nucleotide off.

The clonotype comes from a man between 18 and 35 years old in good health and CMV-seropositive. The specimen was PBMCs.

The CDR3 reads CASRAISSNNSPLHF. The sequence in DNA is TGTGCCAGCAGGGCAATCTCCTCGAATAATTCACCCCTCCACTTT. The rearrangement combines TRBV2 with TRBJ1-6, with the identity of the D gene unclear. V is pared back by 6 bases and J by 5 bases, with 14 bases lying between the germline termini. CDR1 SNHLY and CDR2 FYNNEI were looked up in the germline V gene. The CDR3 contains 15 residues, cysteine and phenylalanine counted. Solely the CDR3 DNA is kept, with 45 bases framed from the first base.